The 6 T cell receptor beta chains below come from one sample, sequenced in a study of T cell responses to AZD1222 COVID-19 vaccine. The repertoire was sequenced with immunoSEQ multiplex PCR; TCRdb's copy has only in-frame clones and lacks some. Of under 90,000 clones detected, over 75% appear once; the ten largest clones hold around 9.3%. Sequencing used peripheral blood, obtained 28 days after the second AZD1222 dose. Receptors were obtained from an adult who received the AZD1222 COVID-19 vaccine.

The CDR3 coding sequence is TGTGCCAGCAGCTTGGACGTCGGATCCTACGAGCAGTACTTC. This encodes CASSLDVGSYEQYF. The chain joins TRBV5-4 to TRBJ2-7; D ambiguous. The CDR3 consists of 14 residues. The V gene's germline CDR1 is SGHNT and CDR2 YYREEE (reference sequence). V was cut by 0 bases and J by 1 base, with 8 bases left in between.

The chain uses TRBV7-9 and TRBJ1-5, with a tentative D call TRBD1 (6 bases). With 1 base removed from V and 7 bases from J, the gap between germline ends came to 17 bases. The germline CDR1 and CDR2 sequences are SEHNR and FQNEAQ (reference sequence). The CDR3 extends over 16 amino acids. The CDR3 protein is CASSLVQGGRGQPQHF. Here the CDR3 DNA reads TGTGCCAGCAGCTTAGTACAGGGTGGACGGGGACAGCCCCAGCATTTT. The full variable domain, rest sourced from reference TRBV7-9 and TRBJ1-5, is DTGVSQNPRHKITKRGQNVTFRCDPISEHNRLYWYRQTLGQGPEFLTYFQNEAQLEKSRLLSDRFSAERPKGSFSTLEIQRTEQGDSAMYLCASSLVQGGRGQPQHFGDGTRLSIL.

The chain uses TRBV28 and TRBJ1-1; 8 nucleotides agree with TRBD1. V shed 7 bases, J shed 3 bases, and the junction held 7 bases outside the gene matches. The CDR3 loop spans 14 amino acids. The germline gives CDR1 MDHEN, CDR2 SYDVKM. DNA for the CDR3: TGTGCCAGCAACGAACAGGGGGACCACACTGAAGCTTTCTTT. Protein product: CASNEQGDHTEAFF.

The CDR3 here is CASSEEDNQPQHF. The DNA for the CDR3 is TGTGCCAGCAGTGAAGAGGACAATCAGCCCCAGCATTTT. The chain joins TRBV6-4 to TRBJ1-5; no firm D call. This CDR3 is 13 amino acids long. Trimming cost V 3 bases and J 3 bases, with 6 bases left between them. Germline CDR1 and CDR2: MRHNA and SNTAGT.

The chain is built from TRBV28 and TRBJ2-5, with D maybe TRBD2 (6 bases). CDR3 length: 14 residues. Germline CDR1 MDHEN, CDR2 SYDVKM. The V end was cut by 7 bases, the J end by 2 bases, with 14 bases between. In nucleotides, the CDR3 is TGTGCCAGCATTCTCAGGGCGGGGCAAGAGACCCAGTACTTC. Its protein product is CASILRAGQETQYF.

The V gene is TRBV3-1 (or the pseudogene TRBV3-2), the J gene TRBJ2-7; TRBD2 might be the D (5 bases). Germline CDR1 is LGHDT and CDR2 is YNNKEL (reference sequence). V was trimmed by 5 bases and J by 2 bases, leaving 7 bases between them. The CDR3 runs to 12 residues. CDR3 DNA: TGTGCCAGCAGCGGACTCACCTACGAGCAGTACTTC. Its protein product is CASSGLTYEQYF.